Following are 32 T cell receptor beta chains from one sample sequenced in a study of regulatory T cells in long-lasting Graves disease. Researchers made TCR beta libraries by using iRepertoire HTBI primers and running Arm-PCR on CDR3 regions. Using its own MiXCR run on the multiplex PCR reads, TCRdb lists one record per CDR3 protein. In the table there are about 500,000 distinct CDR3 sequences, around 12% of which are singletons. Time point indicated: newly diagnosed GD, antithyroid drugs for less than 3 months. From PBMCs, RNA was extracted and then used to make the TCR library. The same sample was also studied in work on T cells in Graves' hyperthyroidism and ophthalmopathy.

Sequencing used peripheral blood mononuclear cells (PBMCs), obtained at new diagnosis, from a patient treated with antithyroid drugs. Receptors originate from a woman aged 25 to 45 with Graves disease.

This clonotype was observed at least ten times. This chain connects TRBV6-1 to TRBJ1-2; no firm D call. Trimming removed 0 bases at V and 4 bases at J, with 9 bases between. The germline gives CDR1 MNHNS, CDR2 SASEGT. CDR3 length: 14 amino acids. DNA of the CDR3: TGTGCCAGCAGTGAAGCGGGCGGGAGCTATGGCTACACCTTC. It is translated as CASSEAGGSYGYTF.

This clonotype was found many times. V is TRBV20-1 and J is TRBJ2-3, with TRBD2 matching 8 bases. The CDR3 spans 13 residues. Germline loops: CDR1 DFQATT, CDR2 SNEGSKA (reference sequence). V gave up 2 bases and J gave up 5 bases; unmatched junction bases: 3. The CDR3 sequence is CSARSLAGDTQYF. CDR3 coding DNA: TGCAGTGCTAGATCTCTAGCGGGAGATACGCAGTATTTT.

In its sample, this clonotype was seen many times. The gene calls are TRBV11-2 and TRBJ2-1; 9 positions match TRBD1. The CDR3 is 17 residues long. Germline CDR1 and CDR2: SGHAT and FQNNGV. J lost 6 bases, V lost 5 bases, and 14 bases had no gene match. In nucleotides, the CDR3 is TGTGCCAGCAGCACCTACAAGGACAGGGGATCGGGCAATGAGCAGTTCTTC. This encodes CASSTYKDRGSGNEQFF.

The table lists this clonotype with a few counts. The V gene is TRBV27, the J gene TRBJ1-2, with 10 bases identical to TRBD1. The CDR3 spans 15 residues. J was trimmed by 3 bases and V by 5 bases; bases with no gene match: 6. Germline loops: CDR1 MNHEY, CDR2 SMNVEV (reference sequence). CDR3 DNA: TGTGCCAGCAGTAGGGGACAGGGGTGGGACTATGGCTACACCTTC. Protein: CASSRGQGWDYGYTF.

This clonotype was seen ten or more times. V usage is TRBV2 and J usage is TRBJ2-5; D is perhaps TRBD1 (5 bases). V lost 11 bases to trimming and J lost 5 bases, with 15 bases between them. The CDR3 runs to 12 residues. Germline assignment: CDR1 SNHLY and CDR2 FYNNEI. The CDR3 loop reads CAGRGAGETQYF. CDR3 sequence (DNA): TGTGCCGGTAGGGGCGCAGGGGAGACCCAGTACTTC.

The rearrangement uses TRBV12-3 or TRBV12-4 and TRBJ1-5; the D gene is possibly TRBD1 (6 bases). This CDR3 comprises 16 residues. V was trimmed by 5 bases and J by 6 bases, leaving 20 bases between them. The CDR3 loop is CASSPSYRAVGQPQHF. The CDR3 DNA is TGTGCCAGCAGTCCCTCCTACAGGGCGGTAGGTCAGCCCCAGCATTTT.

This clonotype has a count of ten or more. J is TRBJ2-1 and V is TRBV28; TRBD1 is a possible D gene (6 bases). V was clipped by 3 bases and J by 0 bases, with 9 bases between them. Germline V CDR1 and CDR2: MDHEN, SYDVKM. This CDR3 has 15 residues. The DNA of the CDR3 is TGTGCCAGCAGTTTGTCGACAGGCTCCTACAATGAGCAGTTCTTC. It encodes CASSLSTGSYNEQFF.

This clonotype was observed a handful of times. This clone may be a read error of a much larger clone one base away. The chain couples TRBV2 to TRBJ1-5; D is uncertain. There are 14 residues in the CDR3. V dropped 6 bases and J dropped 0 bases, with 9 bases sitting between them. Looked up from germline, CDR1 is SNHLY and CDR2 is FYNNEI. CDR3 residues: CASSAGSSNQPQHF. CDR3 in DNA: TGTGCCAGCAGCGCCGGCTCTAGCAATCAGCCCCAGCATTTT. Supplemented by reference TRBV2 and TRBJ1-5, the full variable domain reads EPEVTQTPSHQVTQMGQEVILRCVPISNHLYFYWYRQILGQKVEFLVSFYNNEISEKSEIFDDQFSVERPDGSNFTLKIRSTKLEDSAMYFCASSAGSSNQPQHFGDGTRLSIL.

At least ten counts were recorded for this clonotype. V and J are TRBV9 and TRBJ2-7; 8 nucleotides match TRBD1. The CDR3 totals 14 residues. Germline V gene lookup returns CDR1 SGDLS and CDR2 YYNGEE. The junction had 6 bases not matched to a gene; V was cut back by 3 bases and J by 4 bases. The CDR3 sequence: CASSASGQGYEQYF. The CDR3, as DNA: TGTGCCAGCAGCGCCTCTGGACAGGGATACGAGCAGTACTTC.

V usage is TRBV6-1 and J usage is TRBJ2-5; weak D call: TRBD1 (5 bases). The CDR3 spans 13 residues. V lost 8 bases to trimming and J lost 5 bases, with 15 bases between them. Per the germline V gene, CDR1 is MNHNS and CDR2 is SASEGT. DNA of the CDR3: TGTGCCAGCTCCAACATCAGGGCGGAGACCCAGTACTTC. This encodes CASSNIRAETQYF.

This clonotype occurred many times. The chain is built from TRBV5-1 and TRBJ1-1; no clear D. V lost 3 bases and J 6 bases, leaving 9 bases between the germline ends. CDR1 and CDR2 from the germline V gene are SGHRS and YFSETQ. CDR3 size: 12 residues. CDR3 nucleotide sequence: TGCGCCAGCAGCTCGCCTGGGGCTGAAGCTTTCTTT. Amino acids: CASSSPGAEAFF.

CDR3 coding DNA: TGTGCCAGCAGTTTGCAGGGCTCGGTCACTGAAGCTTTCTTT. Its protein product is CASSLQGSVTEAFF. This sequence joins TRBV27 and TRBJ1-1; D is perhaps TRBD1 (5 bases). V dropped 3 bases and J dropped 4 bases, with 12 bases sitting between them. The CDR3 has 14 amino acids. Germline V lookup: CDR1 MNHEY, CDR2 SMNVEV (reference sequence).

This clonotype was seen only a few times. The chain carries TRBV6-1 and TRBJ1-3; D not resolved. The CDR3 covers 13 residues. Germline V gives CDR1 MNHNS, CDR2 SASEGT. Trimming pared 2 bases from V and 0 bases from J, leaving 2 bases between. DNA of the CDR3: TGTGCCAGCAGTGAATTCTCTGGAAACACCATATATTTT. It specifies CASSEFSGNTIYF.

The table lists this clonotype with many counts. The CDR3 nucleotides are TGTGCCTGGAGTGTATTGTCAGGTGAAGCTTTCTTT. This translates into CAWSVLSGEAFF. This sequence joins TRBV30 and TRBJ1-1; D is ambiguous. Germline CDR1 and CDR2: GTSNPN and SVGIG (reference sequence). Between the trimmed V and J ends, which lost 0 bases and 7 bases, there was a span of 9 bases. This CDR3 is built from 12 residues.

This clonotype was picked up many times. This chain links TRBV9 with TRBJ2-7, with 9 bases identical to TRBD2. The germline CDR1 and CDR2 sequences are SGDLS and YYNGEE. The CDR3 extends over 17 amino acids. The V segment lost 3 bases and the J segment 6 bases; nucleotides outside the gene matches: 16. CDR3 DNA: TGTGCCAGCAGCGGGGGGGGAGCCGGGACTAGCTATTCCGAGCAGTACTTC. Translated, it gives CASSGGGAGTSYSEQYF.

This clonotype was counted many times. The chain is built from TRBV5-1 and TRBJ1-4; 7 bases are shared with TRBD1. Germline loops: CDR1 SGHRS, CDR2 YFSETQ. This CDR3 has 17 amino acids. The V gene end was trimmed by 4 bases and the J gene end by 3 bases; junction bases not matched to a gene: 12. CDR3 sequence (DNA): TGCGCCAGCAGCATAAGACCCCAGGGGGGTTCTAATGAAAAACTGTTTTTT. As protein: CASSIRPQGGSNEKLFF.

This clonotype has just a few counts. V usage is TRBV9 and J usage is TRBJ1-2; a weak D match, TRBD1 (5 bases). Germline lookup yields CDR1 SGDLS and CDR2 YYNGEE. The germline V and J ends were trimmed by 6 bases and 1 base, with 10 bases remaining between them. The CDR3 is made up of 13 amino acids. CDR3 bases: TGTGCCAGCACCCGGGGCCTTAACTATGGCTACACCTTC. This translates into CASTRGLNYGYTF.

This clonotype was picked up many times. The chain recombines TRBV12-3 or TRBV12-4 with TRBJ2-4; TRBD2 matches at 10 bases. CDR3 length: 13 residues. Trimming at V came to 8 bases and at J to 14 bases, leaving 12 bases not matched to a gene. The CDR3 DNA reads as TGTGCCAGCGATGAACAGCGGGGGGGGGTAGAGTACTTC. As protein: CASDEQRGGVEYF.

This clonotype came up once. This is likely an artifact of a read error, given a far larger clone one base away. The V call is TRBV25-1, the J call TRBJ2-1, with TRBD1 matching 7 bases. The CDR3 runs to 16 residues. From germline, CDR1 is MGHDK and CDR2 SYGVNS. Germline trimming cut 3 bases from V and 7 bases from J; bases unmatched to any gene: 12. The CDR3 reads CASSDDTGAVPNEQFF. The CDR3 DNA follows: TGTGCCAGCAGTGATGACACAGGGGCTGTTCCAAATGAGCAGTTCTTC.

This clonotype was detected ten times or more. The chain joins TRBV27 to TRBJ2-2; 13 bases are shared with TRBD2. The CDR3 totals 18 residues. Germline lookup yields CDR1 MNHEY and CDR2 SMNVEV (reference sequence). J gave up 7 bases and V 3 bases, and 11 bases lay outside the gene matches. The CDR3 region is CASSFLLGTSGKYGELFF. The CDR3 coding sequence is TGTGCCAGCAGTTTCCTTTTGGGGACTAGCGGGAAATACGGGGAGCTGTTTTTT.

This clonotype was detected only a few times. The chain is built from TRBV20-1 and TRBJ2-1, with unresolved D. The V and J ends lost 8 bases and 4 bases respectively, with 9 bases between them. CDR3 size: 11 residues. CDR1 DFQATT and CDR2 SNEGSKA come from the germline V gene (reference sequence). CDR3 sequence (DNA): TGCAGTTTGTCGTCTTACAATGAGCAGTTCTTC. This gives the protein CSLSSYNEQFF.

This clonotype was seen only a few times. CDR3 coding DNA: TGTGCCAGCAGCTTGGGGTGGTCCCGATACAATGAGCAGTTCTTC. This gives the protein CASSLGWSRYNEQFF. The V call is TRBV5-4, the J call TRBJ2-1; D gene ambiguous. Trimming cost V 0 bases and J 4 bases, with 11 bases left between them. This CDR3 spans 15 amino acids. Germline CDR1 SGHNT, CDR2 YYREEE (reference sequence).

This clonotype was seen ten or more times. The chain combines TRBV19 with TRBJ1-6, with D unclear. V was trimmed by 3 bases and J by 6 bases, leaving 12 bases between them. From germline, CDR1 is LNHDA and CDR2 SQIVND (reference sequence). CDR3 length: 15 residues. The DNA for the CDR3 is TGTGCCAGTAGTATCCTGGCCAGAACTAATTCACCCCTCCACTTT. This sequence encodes CASSILARTNSPLHF.

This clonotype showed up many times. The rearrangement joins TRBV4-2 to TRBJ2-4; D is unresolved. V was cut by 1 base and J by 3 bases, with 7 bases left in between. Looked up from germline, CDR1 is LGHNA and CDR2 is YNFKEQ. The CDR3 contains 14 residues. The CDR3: CASSQAGFKNIQYF. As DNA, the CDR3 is TGTGCCAGCAGCCAAGCAGGTTTCAAAAACATTCAGTACTTC.

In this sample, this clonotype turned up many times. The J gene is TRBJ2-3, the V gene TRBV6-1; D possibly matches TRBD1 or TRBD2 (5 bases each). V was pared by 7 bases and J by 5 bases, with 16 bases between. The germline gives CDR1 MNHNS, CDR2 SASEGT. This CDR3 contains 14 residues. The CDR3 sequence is CASKPGPSEDTQYF. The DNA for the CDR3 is TGTGCCAGCAAACCGGGACCCTCCGAAGATACGCAGTATTTT.

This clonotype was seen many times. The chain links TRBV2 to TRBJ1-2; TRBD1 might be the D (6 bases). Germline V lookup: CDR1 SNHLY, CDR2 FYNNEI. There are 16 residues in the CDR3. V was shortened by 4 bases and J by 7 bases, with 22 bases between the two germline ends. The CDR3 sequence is CASSGRVGPGAGGYTF. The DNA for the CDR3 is TGTGCCAGCAGTGGTCGTGTCGGTCCGGGGGCAGGTGGCTACACCTTC.

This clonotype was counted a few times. The CDR3 spells CSAPLLESYNEQFF. CDR3 DNA: TGCAGTGCTCCGCTCCTAGAGTCGTACAATGAGCAGTTCTTC. The chain carries TRBV20-1 and TRBJ2-1; D remains unclear. V lost 5 bases to trimming and J lost 4 bases, with 15 bases between them. CDR1 is DFQATT and CDR2 is SNEGSKA in the germline V gene (reference sequence). The CDR3 sequence is 14 residues long.

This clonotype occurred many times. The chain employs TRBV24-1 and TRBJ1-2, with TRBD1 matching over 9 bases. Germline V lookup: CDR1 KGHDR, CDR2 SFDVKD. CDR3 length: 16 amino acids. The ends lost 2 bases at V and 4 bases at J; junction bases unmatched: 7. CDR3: CATSDSRQGERYGYTF. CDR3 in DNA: TGTGCCACCAGTGATTCTCGACAGGGGGAACGCTATGGCTACACCTTC.

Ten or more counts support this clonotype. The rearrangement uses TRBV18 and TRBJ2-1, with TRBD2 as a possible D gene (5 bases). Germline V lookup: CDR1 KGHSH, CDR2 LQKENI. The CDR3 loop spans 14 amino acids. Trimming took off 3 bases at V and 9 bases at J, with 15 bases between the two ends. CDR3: CASSPVGQRSEQFF. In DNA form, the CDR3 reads TGTGCCAGCTCACCTGTCGGCCAGCGGTCTGAGCAGTTCTTC.

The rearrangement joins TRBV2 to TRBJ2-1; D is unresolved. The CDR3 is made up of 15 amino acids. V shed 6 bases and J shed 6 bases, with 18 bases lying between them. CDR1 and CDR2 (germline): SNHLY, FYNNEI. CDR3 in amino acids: CASSPQTTLINEQFF. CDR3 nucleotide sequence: TGTGCCAGCAGCCCCCAAACCACTCTCATCAATGAGCAGTTCTTC.

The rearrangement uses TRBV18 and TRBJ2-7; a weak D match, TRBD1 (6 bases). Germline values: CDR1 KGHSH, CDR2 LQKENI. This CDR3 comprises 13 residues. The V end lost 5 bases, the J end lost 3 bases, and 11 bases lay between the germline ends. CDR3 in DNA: TGTGCCAGCTCAGCCGGACAGAACTACGAGCAGTACTTC. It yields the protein CASSAGQNYEQYF.

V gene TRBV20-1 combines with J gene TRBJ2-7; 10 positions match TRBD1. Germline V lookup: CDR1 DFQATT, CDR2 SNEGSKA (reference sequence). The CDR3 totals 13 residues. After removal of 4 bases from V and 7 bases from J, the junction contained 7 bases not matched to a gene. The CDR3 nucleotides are TGCAGTGCTAACCGACAGGGGGCGAGTGAGCAGTACTTC. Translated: CSANRQGASEQYF.